This T cell receptor beta chain is drawn from a study of blood T cell repertoires in COVID-19. In the original processing: Estimation of nucleated cell counts was performed using reference gene primer amplification. Profiled with immunoSEQ multiplex PCR; TCRdb holds only in-frame clones, not every one. That table supplies the V and J calls and clone size; D and trimming were determined from the DNA. Among roughly 150,000 clones, approximately 88% were seen once, and the ten largest hold less than 6.5%. Germline V gene data show CDR1 as LGHNA and CDR2 as YSLEER. The V and J ends lost 0 bases and 3 bases, in that order; junction bases with no gene match: 6. This CDR3 comprises 17 residues.

The chain couples TRBV4-3 to TRBJ2-3, with 10 bases identical to TRBD1. Sequenced material: peripheral blood. The source is a human donor in a cohort sampled during active COVID-19. The CDR3 sequence is CASSQDVPGQGTDTQYF. For the CDR3, the DNA is TGCGCCAGCAGCCAAGATGTACCGGGACAGGGGACAGATACGCAGTATTTT.